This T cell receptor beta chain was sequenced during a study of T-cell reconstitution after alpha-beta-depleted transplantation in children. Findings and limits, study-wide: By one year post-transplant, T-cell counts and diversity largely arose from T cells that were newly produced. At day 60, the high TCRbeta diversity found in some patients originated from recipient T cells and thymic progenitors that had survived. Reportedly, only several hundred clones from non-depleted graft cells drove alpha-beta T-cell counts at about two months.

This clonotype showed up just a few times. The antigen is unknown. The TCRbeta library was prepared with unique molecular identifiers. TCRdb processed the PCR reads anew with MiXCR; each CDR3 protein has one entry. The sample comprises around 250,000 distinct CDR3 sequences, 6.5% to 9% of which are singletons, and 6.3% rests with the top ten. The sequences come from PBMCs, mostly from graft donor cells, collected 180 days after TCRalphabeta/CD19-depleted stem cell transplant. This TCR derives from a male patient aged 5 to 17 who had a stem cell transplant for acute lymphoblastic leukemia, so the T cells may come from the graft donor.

CDR3 sequence: CASSGDRRGIDEQYF. As DNA, the CDR3 is TGTGCCAGCAGTGGTGACAGACGGGGTATTGACGAGCAGTACTTC. This chain uses TRBV2 with TRBJ2-7; either TRBD1 or TRBD2 may fit D (5 bases each). The V end lost 4 bases, the J end lost 5 bases, and 18 bases lay between the germline ends. The CDR3 has 15 amino acids. In germline, CDR1 is SNHLY, CDR2 FYNNEI.